This is a list of T cell receptor beta chains from one sample in a study of STAT3 mutations in large granular lymphocyte leukemia. The data were produced by immunoSEQ multiplex PCR, yet TCRdb's version contains in-frame clones alone and is incomplete. The data hold tens of thousands of clones, with about 86% observed a single time. Input material: peripheral blood mononuclear cells. All receptors come from a man in his sixties with T-cell large granular lymphocyte leukemia. Some clones in this sample may be carry-over from other donors' samples. Both conserved end residues are part of each CDR3. A D gene is named only where the DNA matches it firmly. Size tells how often a clone was seen (once, few, many) or the class of an expanded clone, and some rows leave it out.

d_call: NA
clone_size: few
cdr3_length: 13
v_call: TRBV6-5
cdr3_aa: CATSRVVEETQYF

d_call: TRBD2
clone_size: NA
cdr3_length: 17
v_call: TRBV7-9
cdr3_aa: CASSFPGLADAKNIQYF

d_call: NA
clone_size: NA
cdr3_length: 13
v_call: TRBV7-2
cdr3_aa: CASSLISSGELFF

d_call: NA
clone_size: few
cdr3_length: 13
v_call: TRBV4-1
cdr3_aa: CASSQVLWETQYF

d_call: TRBD1
clone_size: NA
cdr3_length: 13
v_call: TRBV5-1
cdr3_aa: CASSAGTVNEQFF

d_call: NA
clone_size: NA
cdr3_length: 14
v_call: TRBV9
cdr3_aa: CASSVRDTTYEQYF

d_call: NA
clone_size: NA
cdr3_length: 16
v_call: TRBV5-5
cdr3_aa: CASSSTSGTNTGELFF

d_call: NA
clone_size: NA
cdr3_length: 15
v_call: TRBV5-1
cdr3_aa: CASSLDGRGNTEAFF

d_call: TRBD2
clone_size: NA
cdr3_length: 15
v_call: TRBV5-1
cdr3_aa: CASNEAGGPYNEQFF

d_call: TRBD2
clone_size: NA
cdr3_length: 16
v_call: TRBV7-2
cdr3_aa: CASSPWTSGTSYEQYF

d_call: TRBD2
clone_size: NA
cdr3_length: 14
v_call: TRBV30
cdr3_aa: CAWSALAGVETQYF

d_call: NA
clone_size: NA
cdr3_length: 14
v_call: TRBV6-6
cdr3_aa: CASKPQDLQETQYF

d_call: NA
clone_size: NA
cdr3_length: 13
v_call: TRBV11-3
cdr3_aa: CASSFTRSGTQYF

d_call: NA
clone_size: NA
cdr3_length: 13
v_call: TRBV6-1
cdr3_aa: CASTGQGWNEQFF

d_call: NA
clone_size: NA
cdr3_length: 14
v_call: TRBV5-1
cdr3_aa: CASTPLSETGELFF

d_call: NA
clone_size: NA
cdr3_length: 14
v_call: TRBV18
cdr3_aa: CASSPPSVPREQYF

d_call: NA
clone_size: NA
cdr3_length: 15
v_call: TRBV5-4
cdr3_aa: CASSKRTDRGNEQFF

d_call: NA
clone_size: NA
cdr3_length: 14
v_call: TRBV7-6
cdr3_aa: CASSLPLGGYEQYF

d_call: TRBD2
clone_size: NA
cdr3_length: 17
v_call: TRBV14
cdr3_aa: CASSQEGLAALGDEQYF

d_call: NA
clone_size: NA
cdr3_length: 14
v_call: TRBV18
cdr3_aa: CASSPGGQDTEAFF

d_call: NA
clone_size: NA
cdr3_length: 11
v_call: TRBV6-6
cdr3_aa: CASSTRESYTF

d_call: TRBD1
clone_size: NA
cdr3_length: 14
v_call: TRBV18
cdr3_aa: CASSLLGGTYEQYF

d_call: NA
clone_size: NA
cdr3_length: 14
v_call: TRBV7-2
cdr3_aa: CASSLGRGFEKLFF

d_call: NA
clone_size: NA
cdr3_length: 14
v_call: TRBV6-1
cdr3_aa: CASSLEYSNQPQHF

d_call: NA
clone_size: NA
cdr3_length: 17
v_call: TRBV7-3
cdr3_aa: CASSFDFDHITHYEQYF

d_call: NA
clone_size: once
cdr3_length: 15
v_call: TRBV23-1
cdr3_aa: CASSQWGDRGYEQYF

d_call: NA
clone_size: NA
cdr3_length: 14
v_call: TRBV5-1
cdr3_aa: CASLTDSLTGELFF

d_call: TRBD2
clone_size: NA
cdr3_length: 15
v_call: TRBV7-9
cdr3_aa: CASSSTSGRWGEQFF

d_call: NA
clone_size: once
cdr3_length: 14
v_call: TRBV18
cdr3_aa: CASSPGDSNQPQHF

d_call: TRBD1
clone_size: NA
cdr3_length: 17
v_call: TRBV25-1
cdr3_aa: CASSDPGQGMRADTQYF

d_call: TRBD2
clone_size: once
cdr3_length: 19
v_call: TRBV10-3
cdr3_aa: CAIGDPGLAGVGGTGELFF

d_call: TRBD1
clone_size: NA
cdr3_length: 16
v_call: TRBV7-9
cdr3_aa: CASSLGTGIPQETQYF

d_call: NA
clone_size: NA
cdr3_length: 15
v_call: TRBV5-6
cdr3_aa: CASSLAYYGSYEQYF

d_call: TRBD1
clone_size: NA
cdr3_length: 16
v_call: TRBV29-1
cdr3_aa: CSVEMYGDRPTDEQFF

d_call: NA
clone_size: NA
cdr3_length: 14
v_call: TRBV27
cdr3_aa: CASSPRGSLYEQYF

d_call: TRBD1
clone_size: NA
cdr3_length: 16
v_call: TRBV6-6
cdr3_aa: CASSYGQGVNTGELFF

d_call: NA
clone_size: NA
cdr3_length: 14
v_call: TRBV5-1
cdr3_aa: CASSLEGSGEKLFF

d_call: NA
clone_size: once
cdr3_length: 14
v_call: TRBV29-1
cdr3_aa: CSVLAGTATYEQYF

d_call: TRBD2
clone_size: NA
cdr3_length: 15
v_call: TRBV5-1
cdr3_aa: CASSLAASGSYEQYF